This TCR beta chain stems from a study of read filtering for tumor transcriptome and immune sequencing. From roughly 390 ng of RNA, a library with molecular barcoded alpha/delta and beta/gamma adaptors was made. TCRdb re-called the reads through MiXCR, storing one row per CDR3 protein. The sample has tens of thousands of distinct CDR3 sequences; around 18% are singletons. Study conclusions and caveats: Dropping single-read clonotypes raised IR-seq and RNA-seq shared-clonotype correlation. Roughly 82% of IR-seq clonotypes had a single read, yet these held about 3.5% of reads.

CDR1 is SQVTM, CDR2 ANQGSEA, per germline. The V gene end was trimmed by 7 bases and the J gene end by 6 bases; junction bases not matched to a gene: 4. The CDR3 has 12 residues. This clonotype has at least ten counts. The antigen is unknown. V gene TRBV29-1 combines with J gene TRBJ2-1; 9 bases are shared with TRBD1. The source is a donor aged 40 or over with multiple myeloma. Sample: a population of CD138-negative cells sorted from bone marrow. The CDR3 region has the DNA TGCAGCGCCGGGGGACAGGGCAATGAGCAGTTCTTC. Residues: CSAGGQGNEQFF.